The 31 T cell receptor beta chains below all came from one sample that was sequenced in a study of T cell responses to AZD1222 COVID-19 vaccine. Sequencing used immunoSEQ multiplex PCR; TCRdb keeps in-frame clones, though not all of them. This sample has about 150,000 clones, with around 91% found just once. The sequencing used peripheral blood, collected 28 days after the second AZD1222 dose. The receptors were gathered from an adult who received the AZD1222 COVID-19 vaccine.

J is TRBJ2-5 and V is TRBV7-9, with D possibly TRBD1 on 6 matching bases. Trimming took 8 bases from V and 2 from J, leaving 9 bases between them. The CDR3 is made up of 12 amino acids. The germline V gene has CDR1 SEHNR and CDR2 FQNEAQ (reference sequence). This CDR3 is CASGQSQETQYF. In nucleotides, the CDR3 is TGTGCCAGCGGACAGTCACAAGAGACCCAGTACTTC. Full variable domain (missing parts from reference TRBV7-9 and TRBJ2-5): DTGVSQNPRHKITKRGQNVTFRCDPISEHNRLYWYRQTLGQGPEFLTYFQNEAQLEKSRLLSDRFSAERPKGSFSTLEIQRTEQGDSAMYLCASGQSQETQYFGPGTRLLVL.

The rearrangement joins TRBV2 to TRBJ1-6, with D unclear. Trimming pared 6 bases from V and 0 bases from J, leaving 9 bases between. Germline V gene sequence: CDR1 SNHLY, CDR2 FYNNEI. This CDR3 spans 15 amino acids. DNA for the CDR3: TGTGCCAGCAGCGACCGGGACTCCTATAATTCACCCCTCCACTTT. This gives the protein CASSDRDSYNSPLHF. The full variable domain, rest sourced from reference TRBV2 and TRBJ1-6, is EPEVTQTPSHQVTQMGQEVILRCVPISNHLYFYWYRQILGQKVEFLVSFYNNEISEKSEIFDDQFSVERPDGSNFTLKIRSTKLEDSAMYFCASSDRDSYNSPLHFGNGTRLTVT.

This clone was observed once. V and J are TRBV7-9 and TRBJ2-1, with D possibly TRBD2 on 6 matching bases. CDR1 is SEHNR and CDR2 is FQNEAQ in the germline V gene (reference sequence). V was trimmed by 6 bases and J by 0 bases, leaving 12 bases between them. This CDR3 is 15 amino acids long. The CDR3 sequence is CASSFDGSSYNEQFF. The CDR3 DNA is TGTGCCAGCAGTTTCGACGGGAGCTCCTACAATGAGCAGTTCTTC.

The V call is TRBV7-2, the J call TRBJ2-5; 11 bases line up with TRBD1. The CDR3 sequence is 15 residues long. Germline-derived CDR1 and CDR2 are SGHTA and FQGNSA. The junction had 7 bases not matched to a gene; V was cut back by 5 bases and J by 5 bases. In DNA, the CDR3 is TGTGCCAGCAGCATCGGACAGGGGGCCAGGGAGACCCAGTACTTC. Translation: CASSIGQGARETQYF.

The sample holds a few counts of this clone. The chain combines TRBV7-2 with TRBJ1-2, with 7 bases matching TRBD1. The germline V gene encodes CDR1 SGHTA and CDR2 FQGNSA. The CDR3 runs 19 residues. Unmatched junction bases numbered 20, after V lost 5 bases and J lost 2 bases. This CDR3 is CASSLRGQGTVIRNYGYTF. CDR3 nucleotides: TGTGCCAGCAGCCTTAGGGGGCAGGGAACGGTAATTAGAAACTATGGCTACACCTTC.

V is TRBV28 and J is TRBJ1-1; D ambiguous. V lost 7 bases and J lost 1, with 4 bases in between. CDR1 is MDHEN, CDR2 SYDVKM, per germline. The CDR3 has 11 residues. This CDR3 reads CASTRNTEAFF. CDR3 bases: TGTGCCAGCACCAGGAACACTGAAGCTTTCTTT.

This sequence joins TRBV19 and TRBJ2-7; 12 bases agree with TRBD1. The CDR3 runs to 14 residues. V was clipped by 5 bases and J by 6 bases; unmatched bases: 5. The germline CDR1 and CDR2 sequences are LNHDA and SQIVND (reference sequence). The CDR3 sequence is CASSVGQGAAEQYF. CDR3 in DNA: TGTGCCAGTAGTGTGGGACAGGGGGCGGCCGAGCAGTACTTC.

About this clone: Because it lacks the conserved phenylalanine or tryptophan at the end, this CDR3 is likely a read error. No DNA is shown, since the ends of the CDR3 on it are uncertain; the CDR3 is the one TCRdb lists. The CDR3 here is CASKTSGDPES. The chain recombines TRBV2 with TRBJ2-3; the table calls TRBD2, which could not be checked here. Germline CDR1 reads SNHLY; CDR2 reads FYNNEI. The CDR3 spans 11 amino acids, including both terminal residues.

The chain couples TRBV30 to TRBJ2-7; 8 nucleotides line up with TRBD2. CDR3 length: 17 amino acids. The V segment lost 0 bases and the J segment 1 base; nucleotides outside the gene matches: 11. Germline V gene sequence: CDR1 GTSNPN, CDR2 SVGIG (reference sequence). As DNA, the CDR3 is TGTGCCTGGAGTGTAGGGGGGATAACGGGAGGGTCCTACGAGCAGTACTTC. It translates to CAWSVGGITGGSYEQYF.

The gene calls are TRBV2 and TRBJ1-5; 7 bases are shared with TRBD1. V lost 5 bases, J lost 6 bases, and 7 bases stayed unmatched. The germline gives CDR1 SNHLY, CDR2 FYNNEI. The CDR3 covers 14 residues. The CDR3 loop reads CASSKTGESQPQHF. CDR3 nucleotide sequence: TGTGCCAGCAGTAAAACAGGGGAATCTCAGCCCCAGCATTTT. The full variable domain, with the rest looked up from reference TRBV2 and TRBJ1-5, is EPEVTQTPSHQVTQMGQEVILRCVPISNHLYFYWYRQILGQKVEFLVSFYNNEISEKSEIFDDQFSVERPDGSNFTLKIRSTKLEDSAMYFCASSKTGESQPQHFGDGTRLSIL.

The rearrangement uses TRBV5-4 and TRBJ1-2, with D hard to call. The CDR3 length is 13 residues. Germline loops: CDR1 SGHNT, CDR2 YYREEE (reference sequence). The V end was cut by 2 bases, the J end by 6 bases, with 11 bases between. The CDR3 coding sequence is TGTGCCAGCAGCTTTGAGCACGGGGATGGCTACACCTTC. This translates into CASSFEHGDGYTF. Together with reference TRBV5-4 and TRBJ1-2, the CDR3 gives the full variable domain: ETGVTQSPTHLIKTRGQQVTLRCSSQSGHNTVSWYQQALGQGPQFIFQYYREEENGRGNFPPRFSGLQFPNYSSELNVNALELDDSALYLCASSFEHGDGYTFGSGTRLTVV.

V usage is TRBV6-5 and J usage is TRBJ2-5; 11 nucleotides match TRBD2. This CDR3 spans 14 amino acids. Trimming cost V 7 bases and J 5 bases; bases outside gene matches: 6. Germline CDR1 MNHEY, CDR2 SVGAGI. This CDR3 reads CASKRLAGMETQYF. CDR3 nucleotide sequence: TGTGCCAGCAAACGACTAGCGGGGATGGAGACCCAGTACTTC.

This clone has only one observation. This specimen includes other DNA sequences encoding the same CDR3. The chain carries TRBV12-3 or TRBV12-4 and TRBJ2-3; no firm D call. The CDR3 sequence is 12 residues long. Trimming cost V 4 bases and J 4 bases, with 6 bases left between them. The CDR3 loop reads CASSSDADTQYF. The CDR3 bases are TGTGCCAGCAGTTCAGACGCAGATACGCAGTATTTT.

The V and J genes are TRBV5-1 and TRBJ1-4, with D tentatively TRBD1 (5 bases). This CDR3 comprises 15 residues. Germline V CDR1 and CDR2: SGHRS, YFSETQ. V lost 4 bases, J lost 4 bases, and 14 bases lay in between. This chain's CDR3 is CASSRGGFGNEKLFF. CDR3 in DNA: TGCGCCAGCAGCAGGGGAGGGTTCGGTAATGAAAAACTGTTTTTT.

The chain has TRBV2 and TRBJ1-1; no definite D call. In germline, CDR1 is SNHLY, CDR2 FYNNEI. Trimming removed 9 bases from V and 2 bases from J, with 10 bases in between. This CDR3 is built from 12 residues. DNA of the CDR3: TGTGCCAGGAGCAGACCCAACACTGAAGCTTTCTTT. This translates into CARSRPNTEAFF.

The rearrangement links TRBV28 to TRBJ1-5; D might be TRBD1 (5 bases). The CDR3 loop spans 12 amino acids. CDR1 MDHEN and CDR2 SYDVKM come from the germline V gene. Trimming pared 7 bases from V and 5 bases from J, leaving 9 bases between. The CDR3 DNA sequence: TGTGCCAGCAAGTTAGGGGATCAGCCCCAGCATTTT. Amino acid sequence: CASKLGDQPQHF.

The chain combines TRBV5-1 with TRBJ1-5, with D possibly matching TRBD1 (5 bases). The CDR3 sequence is 13 residues long. V was cut by 5 bases and J by 2 bases, with 8 bases left in between. Germline V lookup: CDR1 SGHRS, CDR2 YFSETQ. This CDR3 reads CASSPQGNQPQHF. CDR3 nucleotide sequence: TGCGCCAGCAGTCCACAGGGCAATCAGCCCCAGCATTTT.

The chain uses TRBV7-2 and TRBJ2-7; maybe TRBD2 (5 bases). The CDR3 has 15 residues. Trimming removed 5 bases from V and 2 bases from J, with 16 bases in between. CDR1 and CDR2 (germline): SGHTA, FQGNSA. Here the CDR3 reads CASSPRGADPYEQYF. The CDR3 region has the DNA TGTGCCAGCAGCCCCCGGGGAGCGGACCCCTACGAGCAGTACTTC.

This clone came up many times. This chain connects TRBV19 to TRBJ2-2, with TRBD2 as a possible D gene (6 bases). The CDR3 contains 15 residues. V dropped 6 bases and J dropped 3 bases, with 14 bases sitting between them. Germline loops: CDR1 LNHDA, CDR2 SQIVND (reference sequence). CDR3 DNA: TGTGCCAGTAGACCGACTAGAGTGGACACCGGGGAGCTGTTTTTT. This gives the protein CASRPTRVDTGELFF.

The chain combines TRBV7-9 with TRBJ1-2; D possibly corresponds to TRBD1 (5 bases). V shed 1 base and J shed 0 bases, with 12 bases lying between them. This CDR3 has 16 residues. Germline CDR1 is SEHNR and CDR2 is FQNEAQ (reference sequence). CDR3 nucleotides: TGTGCCAGCAGCTTAGGCATGGGCAGGGCTAACTATGGCTACACCTTC. Translating it yields CASSLGMGRANYGYTF. Full variable domain (missing parts from reference TRBV7-9 and TRBJ1-2): DTGVSQNPRHKITKRGQNVTFRCDPISEHNRLYWYRQTLGQGPEFLTYFQNEAQLEKSRLLSDRFSAERPKGSFSTLEIQRTEQGDSAMYLCASSLGMGRANYGYTFGSGTRLTVV.

Regarding this clone: At one end, the junction sequence differs from germline, possibly due to a read error. This chain connects TRBV7-7 to TRBJ2-1, with 8 bases aligning to TRBD2. The CDR3 has 15 residues. In germline, CDR1 is SSHAT, CDR2 FNYEAQ (reference sequence). CDR3 in amino acids: CASSTGGGTYNEQFF. CDR3 bases: TGTGCTAGCAGCACGGGCGGGGGGACCTACAATGAGCAGTTCTTC.

This clone was seen a handful of times. The rearrangement joins TRBV7-2 to TRBJ2-7, with D possibly being TRBD1 (5 bases). V shed 1 base and J shed 1 base, with 8 bases lying between them. The CDR3 extends over 14 amino acids. CDR1 and CDR2 from the germline V gene are SGHTA and FQGNSA. The CDR3 nucleotides are TGTGCCAGCAGCTTAGACCAGGGATCCTACGAGCAGTACTTC. This gives the protein CASSLDQGSYEQYF. Filled out from reference TRBV7-2 and TRBJ2-7, the complete variable domain reads GAGVSQSPSNKVTEKGKDVELRCDPISGHTALYWYRQSLGQGLEFLIYFQGNSAPDKSGLPSDRFSAERTGGSVSTLTIQRTQQEDSAVYLCASSLDQGSYEQYFGPGTRLTVT.

The V call is TRBV19, the J call TRBJ2-2; D not resolved. Germline CDR1 LNHDA, CDR2 SQIVND (reference sequence). The CDR3 runs 16 residues. V was trimmed by 3 bases and J by 0 bases, leaving 11 bases between them. The DNA of the CDR3 is TGTGCCAGTAGTATCTGGGCGAGGACGAACACCGGGGAGCTGTTTTTT. This translates into CASSIWARTNTGELFF.

Only one count was recorded for this clone. The chain has TRBV3-1 (or the pseudogene TRBV3-2) and TRBJ1-3; perhaps TRBD1 as D (6 bases). The germline V gene has CDR1 LGHDT and CDR2 YNNKEL (reference sequence). This CDR3 has 15 amino acids. Deletions cut 0 bases from V and 3 bases from J, with 9 bases between. CDR3 sequence: CASSQDAGVGNTIYF. CDR3 coding DNA: TGTGCCAGCAGCCAAGATGCAGGGGTTGGAAACACCATATATTTT.

The genes are TRBV5-1 and TRBJ2-6, with 7 bases aligning to TRBD1. J was trimmed by 2 bases and V by 0 bases; bases with no gene match: 8. The CDR3 is 18 amino acids. Per germline, CDR1 SGHRS and CDR2 YFSETQ. The CDR3 DNA reads TGCGCCAGCAGCTTGGTGGCAGGGGGTATGGCTGGGGCCAACGTCCTGACTTTC. It encodes CASSLVAGGMAGANVLTF.

The rearrangement joins TRBV3-1 (or the pseudogene TRBV3-2) to TRBJ1-6; maybe TRBD1 (5 bases). Trimming removed 1 base from V and 7 bases from J, with 8 bases in between. CDR3 length: 14 residues. Germline CDR1 LGHDT, CDR2 YNNKEL (reference sequence). CDR3 nucleotide sequence: TGTGCCAGCAGCCAAGTCCGGGGGAATTCACCCCTCCACTTT. The encoded protein is CASSQVRGNSPLHF.

This chain joins TRBV5-1 and TRBJ2-5; D gene ambiguous. The V gene lost 3 bases and the J gene lost 5 bases, with 11 bases spanning the gap. The CDR3 extends over 13 amino acids. Germline V lookup: CDR1 SGHRS, CDR2 YFSETQ. The CDR3 nucleotides read TGCGCCAGCAGCTCCCACTTTGGGGAGACCCAGTACTTC. This encodes CASSSHFGETQYF.

This chain uses TRBV20-1 with TRBJ1-2; D might be TRBD1 (5 bases). This CDR3 is 13 amino acids long. V was trimmed by 3 bases and J by 4 bases, leaving 12 bases between them. CDR1 DFQATT and CDR2 SNEGSKA come from the germline V gene (reference sequence). CDR3 residues: CSASLQGSYGYTF. The CDR3 bases are TGCAGTGCTAGTTTGCAGGGCTCCTATGGCTACACCTTC.

In its sample, this clone was seen a few times. The chain has TRBV7-2 and TRBJ1-5, with TRBD1 matching over 8 bases. Germline CDR1 and CDR2: SGHTA and FQGNSA. Trimming removed 5 bases from V and 6 bases from J; junction bases left unmatched: 6. The CDR3 is made up of 14 amino acids. CDR3 DNA sequence: TGTGCCAGCAGCCAAGGACAGGGCGGTCAGCCCCAGCATTTT. Its protein is CASSQGQGGQPQHF.

The rearrangement joins TRBV4-2 to TRBJ2-5; D is uncertain. Germline loops: CDR1 LGHNA, CDR2 YNFKEQ. Deletions cut 4 bases from V and 3 bases from J, with 18 bases between. This CDR3 region has 16 residues. As DNA, the CDR3 is TGTGCCAGCAGCCGCTCCCCCGGATTCAAAGAAGAGACCCAGTACTTC. Translated: CASSRSPGFKEETQYF.

This chain uses TRBV28 with TRBJ2-3, with a possible D match to TRBD1 (6 bases). Deletions cut 8 bases from V and 2 bases from J, with 11 bases between. There are 13 residues in the CDR3. Germline V gene sequence: CDR1 MDHEN, CDR2 SYDVKM. Here the CDR3 reads CASSTGFTDTQYF. CDR3 nucleotides: TGTGCCAGCTCGACAGGATTCACAGATACGCAGTATTTT. The full variable domain, with the rest looked up from reference TRBV28 and TRBJ2-3, is DVKVTQSSRYLVKRTGEKVFLECVQDMDHENMFWYRQDPGLGLRLIYFSYDVKMKEKGDIPEGYSVSREKKERFSLILESASTNQTSMYLCASSTGFTDTQYFGPGTRLTVL.